This T cell receptor (beta chain) stems from a study of shared clonotypes between healthy human individuals. Study observations and caveats: Larger estimated richness was generally seen in naive subsets than in memory subsets. The sampled material consisted only of blood, and tissue repertoires are likely to differ. Generation probabilities were higher for clonotypes shared across all four sorted-subset donors than for unshared ones.

Sequencing used immunoSEQ multiplex PCR; TCRdb keeps in-frame clones, though not all of them. The profile covers millions of clones, with approximately 94% appearing a single time and around 1.7% taken by the ten largest. There are a few counts of this clone. Its antigen is unidentified. In the naive CD8 group, cells lacked CD45RO and were positively selected for CCR7, so terminally differentiated effector memory CD45RA+ cells were left out. There were no recent acute infections or vaccinations among the donors, who were healthy HIV-negative adults. Sequencing input: naive CD8+ T cells from PBMCs. This clonotype was sampled from a man between 18 and 35 years old in good health. Some clones in this sample may be carry-over from other donors' samples.

The CDR3 nucleotides read TGTGCCAGCAGCACCAGGGGGCCCACTGAAGCTTTCTTT. It encodes CASSTRGPTEAFF. The gene calls are TRBV28 and TRBJ1-1; 8 bases align to TRBD1. Looked up from germline, CDR1 is MDHEN and CDR2 is SYDVKM. The V and J ends lost 6 bases and 4 bases, in that order; junction bases with no gene match: 4. The CDR3 length is 13 residues.